The 8 T cell receptor beta chains given below trace back to one sample, sequenced in a study of blood T cell repertoires in COVID-19. The method was immunoSEQ multiplex PCR; TCRdb's version includes in-frame clones alone and lacks a portion of them. The sample carries approximately 44,000 clones, around nine tenths recorded once. The sample taken for sequencing was peripheral blood. All receptors derive from a man aged 50-60 years with COVID-19, enrolled during active disease.

The chain links TRBV4-1 to TRBJ2-7; 7 bases line up with TRBD2. The germline gives CDR1 MGHRA, CDR2 YSYEKL. CDR3 length: 16 amino acids. V lost 1 base and J lost 2; bases outside the gene matches: 8. The CDR3 DNA sequence: TGCGCCAGCAGCCAAGGTGGGGCGGGAGCCCCCTACGAGCAGTACTTC. It is translated as CASSQGGAGAPYEQYF.

The V and J genes are TRBV28 and TRBJ1-4, with a possible D match to TRBD1 (6 bases). This CDR3 is 16 amino acids long. CDR1 and CDR2 from the germline V gene are MDHEN and SYDVKM. The ends were cut back, 4 bases at V and 0 bases at J, with 12 bases in the middle. The CDR3 region is CASSSGQLTTNEKLFF. The CDR3 DNA reads TGTGCCAGCAGTTCCGGACAGCTAACAACTAATGAAAAACTGTTTTTT.

The chain uses TRBV20-1 and TRBJ2-3; D unclear. Germline V gene data show CDR1 as DFQATT and CDR2 as SNEGSKA (reference sequence). Trimming removed 5 bases at V and 3 bases at J, with 6 bases between. This CDR3 contains 11 residues. CDR3 sequence: CSAHLTDTQYF. Here the CDR3 DNA reads TGCAGTGCTCACTTGACAGATACGCAGTATTTT.

The gene calls are TRBV19 and TRBJ2-1; 10 bases agree with TRBD2. The CDR3 is 20 amino acids. V lost 8 bases, J lost 0 bases, and 19 bases stayed unmatched. Germline CDR1 is LNHDA and CDR2 is SQIVND (reference sequence). This CDR3 reads CASSTLFTSGKESSYNEQFF. The CDR3 DNA sequence: TGTGCCAGTTCTACCCTCTTTACTAGCGGGAAAGAGAGCTCCTACAATGAGCAGTTCTTC.

This sequence joins TRBV6-5 and TRBJ1-1; D uncertain. CDR1 and CDR2 (germline): MNHEY, SVGAGI. The CDR3 extends over 12 amino acids. Trimming cost V 7 bases and J 3 bases, with 9 bases left between them. The CDR3 sequence is CASKEGHTEAFF. The CDR3 bases are TGTGCCAGCAAAGAGGGCCACACTGAAGCTTTCTTT.

The chain is built from TRBV18 and TRBJ1-5; 8 nucleotides agree with TRBD1. V lost 4 bases, J lost 3 bases, and 8 bases stayed unmatched. Germline V CDR1 and CDR2: KGHSH, LQKENI. The CDR3 totals 16 residues. The CDR3 loop reads CASSLQGAMANQPQHF. The CDR3 nucleotides read TGTGCCAGCTCACTTCAGGGGGCAATGGCCAATCAGCCCCAGCATTTT.

This chain joins TRBV6-1 and TRBJ1-2; D might be TRBD1 (6 bases). The V and J ends lost 2 bases and 6 bases respectively, with 10 bases between them. The CDR3 extends over 13 amino acids. Germline-derived CDR1 and CDR2 are MNHNS and SASEGT. The CDR3 DNA reads TGTGCCAGCAGTGAAAGCCAGGGGAATGGCTACACCTTC. Protein: CASSESQGNGYTF.

V gene TRBV6-5 combines with J gene TRBJ2-1; maybe TRBD1 (5 bases). The length of the CDR3 is 13 residues. V gave up 0 bases and J gave up 9 bases, with 9 bases separating them. Germline lookup yields CDR1 MNHEY and CDR2 SVGAGI. CDR3 sequence: CASSYSGQTEQFF. Written as DNA, the CDR3 is TGTGCCAGCAGTTACTCCGGACAAACTGAGCAGTTCTTC.